Listed below are T cell receptor beta chains from one sample, sequenced in a study of technical replicates of blood from several donors. Generated by immunoSEQ multiplex PCR, the TCRdb table keeps only in-frame clones and is missing some. The table records about 72,000 clones, around 95% of them present only once. The sample was T cells isolated from PBMCs. These receptors were obtained from a human donor in good health. Both conserved end residues are part of each CDR3. The D gene is left open where the match is weak. Only some rows state a clone size, as once, few, many or a class for expanded clones.

clone_size cdr3_length j_call d_call v_call cdr3_aa cdr3_nt
NA 15 TRBJ2-5 TRBD1 TRBV15 CATSRDPGQQETQYF TGTGCCACCAGCAGAGATCCGGGACAGCAAGAGACCCAGTACTTC
NA 14 TRBJ1-1 NA TRBV7-8 CASSLGTASTEAFF TGTGCCAGCAGCTTAGGAACAGCTTCCACTGAAGCTTTCTTT
NA 16 TRBJ1-5 NA TRBV6-6 CASSALTGNSNQPQHF TGTGCCAGCAGTGCCCTGACAGGTAATAGCAATCAGCCCCAGCATTTT
NA 16 TRBJ1-4 TRBD1 TRBV28 CASGGSEQGSREKLFF TGTGCCAGCGGGGGGAGCGAACAGGGGTCTCGTGAAAAACTGTTTTTT
NA 15 TRBJ1-2 NA TRBV28 CASSLVRSSRRGYTF TGTGCCAGCAGTTTAGTACGGTCTTCCCGGAGGGGCTACACCTTC
NA 15 TRBJ2-1 TRBD2 TRBV7-6 CASSLVAGPPGEQFF TGTGCCAGCAGCTTAGTAGCGGGGCCCCCGGGGGAGCAGTTCTTC
NA 12 TRBJ2-7 NA TRBV27 CASSLSWQEQYF TGTGCCAGCAGTTTGTCGTGGCAGGAGCAGTACTTC
NA 12 TRBJ1-1 NA TRBV18 CASSAQGHEAFF TGTGCCAGCTCAGCACAGGGACATGAAGCTTTCTTT
NA 16 TRBJ2-2 TRBD2 TRBV5-5 CASSVRLAEPTGELFF TGTGCCAGCAGCGTTAGACTAGCCGAACCCACCGGGGAGCTGTTTTTT
NA 10 TRBJ1-4 NA TRBV7-9 CASNNEKLFF TGTGCCAGTAATAATGAAAAACTGTTTTTT
NA 13 TRBJ2-1 NA TRBV5-1 CASSLGSDNEQFF TGCGCCAGCAGCTTGGGCAGCGACAATGAGCAGTTCTTC
NA 13 TRBJ2-1 NA TRBV30 CAWSYARANEQFF TGTGCCTGGAGTTACGCCAGGGCCAATGAGCAGTTCTTC
NA 15 TRBJ1-5 NA TRBV6-5 CASSYSSSSNQPQHF TGTGCCAGCAGTTACTCGAGTAGCAGCAATCAGCCCCAGCATTTT
NA 15 TRBJ1-4 TRBD1 TRBV25-1 CASSDPGGAGEKLFF TGTGCCAGCAGTGATCCAGGGGGCGCGGGGGAAAAACTGTTTTTT
NA 15 TRBJ2-7 TRBD2 TRBV4-1 CASSPSRGSFYEQYF TGCGCCAGCAGCCCTTCGCGGGGGTCATTCTACGAGCAGTACTTC
NA 13 TRBJ2-5 NA TRBV5-1 CASSLYSQETQYF TGCGCCAGCAGCTTGTATAGCCAAGAGACCCAGTACTTC
NA 13 TRBJ1-1 TRBD1 TRBV6-1 CASSPHQQGKAFF TGTGCCAGCAGCCCACACCAACAGGGGAAAGCTTTCTTT
once 14 TRBJ2-7 NA TRBV6-5 CASSRAVPGNEQYF TGTGCCAGCAGCCGCGCGGTCCCGGGGAACGAGCAGTACTTC
NA 14 TRBJ2-3 TRBD2 TRBV6-4 CASSSTGGTDTQYF TGTGCCAGCAGTTCGACGGGAGGAACAGATACGCAGTATTTT
NA 13 TRBJ2-1 NA TRBV6-5 CASSYRLEREQFF TGTGCCAGCAGTTACCGGTTGGAGCGCGAGCAGTTCTTC
NA 12 TRBJ2-5 TRBD1 TRBV10-2 CASSPGGETQYF TGCGCCAGCAGTCCAGGGGGTGAGACCCAGTACTTC
NA 15 TRBJ1-3 TRBD1 TRBV5-6 CASRSTPGGGNTIYF TGTGCCAGCAGAAGTACCCCAGGGGGAGGAAACACCATATATTTT
NA 14 TRBJ1-1 TRBD1 TRBV7-8 CASSLTGGNTEAFF TGTGCCAGCAGCTTAACAGGGGGCAACACTGAAGCTTTCTTT
NA 14 TRBJ2-3 TRBD1 TRBV5-1 CASSWTGSTDTQYF TGCGCCAGCAGCTGGACAGGTTCCACAGATACGCAGTATTTT
NA 17 TRBJ2-2 TRBD1 TRBV5-6 CASSFDRATKNTGELFF TGTGCCAGCAGCTTTGACAGGGCTACCAAAAACACCGGGGAGCTGTTTTTT
NA 13 TRBJ2-5 TRBD1 TRBV14 CASSYGQGETQYF TGTGCCAGCAGCTACGGACAGGGAGAGACCCAGTACTTC
NA 17 TRBJ1-3 TRBD1 TRBV15 CATSSRSSGTEGNTIYF TGTGCCACCAGCAGCCGAAGCTCCGGGACAGAAGGAAACACCATATATTTT
NA 13 TRBJ2-1 NA TRBV10-3 CATKDSTYNEQFF TGTGCCACTAAGGACTCCACCTACAATGAGCAGTTCTTC
NA 13 TRBJ2-7 NA TRBV10-3 CAIGKKTGDEQYF TGTGCCATCGGGAAAAAGACAGGTGACGAGCAGTACTTC
NA 11 TRBJ2-7 NA TRBV5-6 CASSLGLEQYF TGTGCCAGCAGCTTGGGTCTCGAGCAGTACTTC
NA 13 TRBJ1-6 NA TRBV29-1 CSVARELDSPLHF TGCAGCGTTGCTAGGGAGTTGGATTCACCCCTCCACTTT
NA 17 TRBJ2-1 TRBD2 TRBV9 CASSVTSGRARGNEQFF TGTGCCAGCAGCGTGACTAGCGGGAGGGCCAGGGGAAATGAGCAGTTCTTC
NA 15 TRBJ1-1 NA TRBV5-1 CASSVGGGRNTEAFF TGCGCCAGCAGCGTCGGGGGTGGAAGGAACACTGAAGCTTTCTTT
NA 20 TRBJ2-7 NA TRBV21-1 CASSRSGGGTGGRRSYEQYF TGTGCCAGCAGCCGTTCAGGGGGGGGGACAGGGGGGCGGCGGTCCTACGAGCAGTACTTC
NA 15 TRBJ1-2 NA TRBV7-9 CASSLALGQKSGYTF TGTGCCAGCAGCTTAGCGCTAGGACAAAAATCTGGCTACACCTTC
NA 14 TRBJ2-7 NA TRBV6-1 CASRSLDWTYEQYF TGTGCCAGCAGGTCTTTGGACTGGACCTACGAGCAGTACTTC
NA 14 TRBJ1-3 NA TRBV18 CASSPDRAGNTIYF TGTGCCAGCTCACCAGACAGAGCAGGAAACACCATATATTTT
NA 15 TRBJ1-4 TRBD1 TRBV6-5 CASSLSQGRNEKLFF TGTGCCAGCAGTTTATCACAGGGGAGGAATGAAAAACTGTTTTTT
NA 16 TRBJ2-2 TRBD2 TRBV9 CASSESGGLNTGELFF TGTGCCAGCAGTGAAAGCGGGGGGTTGAACACCGGGGAGCTGTTTTTT
NA 12 TRBJ2-7 NA TRBV7-9 CASSFLSGEQYF TGTGCCAGCAGCTTCCTATCAGGCGAGCAGTACTTC
NA 14 TRBJ2-5 NA TRBV5-1 CASSLPGGLETQYF TGCGCCAGCAGCTTGCCGGGGGGCCTGGAGACCCAGTACTTC
NA 15 TRBJ1-2 TRBD1 TRBV25-1 CASSEWTGLNYGYTF TGTGCCAGCAGTGAATGGACAGGTCTTAACTATGGCTACACCTTC
NA 16 TRBJ2-5 TRBD2 TRBV2 CASSGTSGGIQEAQYF TGTGCCAGCAGTGGGACTAGCGGGGGAATCCAAGAGGCCCAGTACTTC
few 15 TRBJ2-5 NA TRBV4-1 CASSQATRMKETQYF TGCGCCAGCAGCCAAGCGACTAGGATGAAAGAGACCCAGTACTTC
NA 16 TRBJ1-1 TRBD1 TRBV2 CASRWSGGGMNTEAFF TGTGCCAGCAGATGGTCAGGGGGCGGGATGAACACTGAAGCTTTCTTT
once 16 TRBJ2-5 NA TRBV29-1 CSFTLAGLNPQETQYF TGCAGCTTCACCCTGGCAGGACTCAATCCTCAAGAGACCCAGTACTTC